Listed below are T cell receptor beta chains from one sample, sequenced in a study of T cells in Graves' hyperthyroidism and ophthalmopathy. Each CDR3 protein gets one entry after TCRdb re-called the multiplex PCR reads with MiXCR. The table includes about 180,000 distinct CDR3 sequences, over 15% detected once. Material: blood. The origin of the receptors is a woman between 45 and 60 years old with Graves' hyperthyroidism. The CDR3 runs from the conserved cysteine through the conserved F or W. A D gene is named only where the DNA matches it firmly. Only some rows state a clone size, as once, few, many or a class for expanded clones.

J: TRBJ1-2
V: TRBV29-1
D: NA
size: many
CDR3: CSVEARAANYGYTF
DNA: TGCAGCGTTGAAGCTCGGGCAGCAAACTATGGCTACACCTTC

J: TRBJ1-5
V: TRBV4-2
D: NA
size: many
CDR3: CASSQDGIVNSNQPQHF
DNA: TGTGCCAGCAGCCAAGATGGTATAGTTAATAGCAATCAGCCCCAGCATTTT

J: TRBJ2-2
V: TRBV7-2
D: TRBD2
size: few
CDR3: CASSLGGAGGELFF
DNA: TGTGCCAGCAGCCTCGGGGGGGCCGGCGGGGAGCTGTTTTTT

J: TRBJ2-2
V: TRBV7-9
D: NA
size: many
CDR3: CASSSTRVHIGELFF
DNA: TGTGCCAGCAGCTCCACCAGGGTCCACATCGGGGAGCTGTTTTTT

J: TRBJ1-3
V: TRBV25-1
D: NA
size: many
CDR3: CASSRPSSGNTIYF
DNA: TGTGCCAGCAGTAGACCCAGCTCTGGAAACACCATATATTTT

J: TRBJ2-7
V: TRBV2
D: NA
size: NA
CDR3: CASSQMDEQYF
DNA: TGTGCCAGCAGTCAAATGGACGAGCAGTACTTC

J: TRBJ1-5
V: TRBV19
D: NA
size: many
CDR3: CATRVGNQPQHF
DNA: TGTGCCACGAGGGTAGGGAATCAGCCCCAGCATTTT

J: TRBJ1-3
V: TRBV7-2
D: NA
size: NA
CDR3: CASSLAPIGGFSGNTIYF
DNA: TGTGCCAGCAGCTTAGCCCCGATAGGGGGATTTTCTGGAAACACCATATATTTT

J: TRBJ2-1
V: TRBV28
D: NA
size: many
CDR3: CASQGPIYNEQFF
DNA: TGTGCCAGTCAGGGTCCCATCTACAATGAGCAGTTCTTC

J: TRBJ2-5
V: TRBV2
D: TRBD1
size: NA
CDR3: CVSRTPGTGKETQYF
DNA: TGTGTTAGCAGGACCCCCGGGACAGGGAAGGAGACCCAGTACTTC

J: TRBJ1-2
V: TRBV19
D: NA
size: few
CDR3: CASNRVEGGGYTF
DNA: TGTGCCAGTAATAGGGTGGAGGGAGGAGGCTACACCTTC

J: TRBJ2-6
V: TRBV11-2
D: TRBD1
size: NA
CDR3: CASSSTYRGPGANVLTF
DNA: TGTGCCAGCAGCTCGACCTACAGGGGGCCTGGGGCCAACGTCCTGACTTTC

J: TRBJ1-1
V: TRBV5-1
D: NA
size: few
CDR3: CASSLAFWGADTEAFF
DNA: TGCGCCAGCAGCTTGGCGTTTTGGGGGGCGGACACTGAAGCTTTCTTT

J: TRBJ2-5
V: TRBV12-3/TRBV12-4
D: NA
size: many
CDR3: CASSPRQLQETQYF
DNA: TGTGCCAGCAGCCCTCGTCAGTTACAAGAGACCCAGTACTTC

J: TRBJ2-7
V: TRBV7-2
D: TRBD1
size: many
CDR3: CASSYRQGSYEQYF
DNA: TGTGCCAGCAGCTACAGACAGGGCTCCTACGAGCAGTACTTC

J: TRBJ1-1
V: TRBV12-3/TRBV12-4
D: TRBD1
size: many
CDR3: CASSFGTGVAFF
DNA: TGTGCCAGCAGTTTCGGAACAGGGGTCGCTTTCTTT

J: TRBJ2-5
V: TRBV28
D: NA
size: many
CDR3: CASSPWTEGEETQYF
DNA: TGTGCCAGCAGCCCCTGGACTGAAGGGGAGGAGACCCAGTACTTC

J: TRBJ2-2
V: TRBV11-2
D: NA
size: many
CDR3: CASSPWGGLYTGELFF
DNA: TGTGCCAGCAGCCCCTGGGGGGGGCTCTACACCGGGGAGCTGTTTTTT

J: TRBJ2-1
V: TRBV28
D: TRBD2
size: many
CDR3: CASSSPLAGGPSEQFF
DNA: TGTGCCAGCAGTTCCCCTCTAGCGGGGGGGCCGAGTGAGCAGTTCTTC

J: TRBJ1-6
V: TRBV5-1
D: NA
size: NA
CDR3: CASGPSRQNNSPLHF
DNA: TGCGCCAGCGGCCCCTCCAGGCAGAATAATTCACCCCTCCACTTT

J: TRBJ1-5
V: TRBV20-1
D: NA
size: many
CDR3: CSASRGAGQPQHF
DNA: TGCAGTGCTAGCCGGGGGGCCGGTCAGCCCCAGCATTTT

J: TRBJ2-1
V: TRBV29-1
D: NA
size: NA
CDR3: CSVTGLRGYNEQFF
DNA: TGCAGCGTTACGGGACTCCGGGGCTACAATGAGCAGTTCTTC

J: TRBJ2-1
V: TRBV11-1
D: TRBD2
size: NA
CDR3: CASSLGVAGSYNEQFF
DNA: TGTGCCAGCAGCTTAGGGGTAGCGGGCTCCTACAATGAGCAGTTCTTC

J: TRBJ1-2
V: TRBV2
D: TRBD1
size: many
CDR3: CASRDSLNYGYTF
DNA: TGTGCCAGCCGGGACAGTTTAAACTATGGCTACACCTTC

J: TRBJ2-7
V: TRBV7-9
D: NA
size: NA
CDR3: CASSPSGPSYEQYF
DNA: TGTGCCAGCAGCCCGAGCGGACCTTCCTACGAGCAGTACTTC

J: TRBJ2-6
V: TRBV6-1
D: NA
size: many
CDR3: CASRIREYYSGANVLTF
DNA: TGTGCCAGCAGAATCAGAGAGTATTACTCTGGGGCCAACGTCCTGACTTTC

J: TRBJ1-5
V: TRBV7-9
D: NA
size: few
CDR3: CASSPRGSVQPQHF
DNA: TGTGCCAGCAGCCCCCGGGGATCGGTTCAGCCCCAGCATTTT

J: TRBJ1-5
V: TRBV3-1
D: TRBD1
size: few
CDR3: CAGSQGQGGQPQHF
DNA: TGTGCCGGCAGCCAAGGACAGGGTGGTCAGCCCCAGCATTTT

J: TRBJ2-2
V: TRBV29-1
D: TRBD1
size: many
CDR3: CSGGQGSYAGELFF
DNA: TGCAGCGGCGGACAGGGTAGTTACGCCGGGGAGCTGTTTTTT

J: TRBJ2-2
V: TRBV7-9
D: TRBD1
size: many
CDR3: CASSLLPGQTIGKNTGELFF
DNA: TGTGCCAGCAGCCTGCTGCCGGGACAGACTATTGGGAAGAACACCGGGGAGCTGTTTTTT

J: TRBJ1-6
V: TRBV6-5
D: TRBD1
size: many
CDR3: CASSYSRGTGVYSPLHF
DNA: TGTGCCAGCAGTTACTCGAGGGGTACAGGGGTTTATTCACCCCTCCACTTT